A selection of T cell receptor beta chains follows, all from one sample in a study of T cells in Graves' hyperthyroidism and ophthalmopathy. One entry per CDR3 protein, called by TCRdb with MiXCR from the multiplex PCR reads. This sample has hundreds of thousands of distinct CDR3 sequences, with 38% found just once. Sequences were obtained from blood. The receptors derive from a young man with Graves' hyperthyroidism. CDR3s include the opening cysteine and the closing phenylalanine or tryptophan. The order of the fields is V gene, J gene, CDR3 protein.

V gene: TRBV20-1
J gene: TRBJ2-3
CDR3 protein: CSARAASGSTDTQYF

V gene: TRBV11-3
J gene: TRBJ2-5
CDR3 protein: CASSLESETQYF

V gene: TRBV3-1
J gene: TRBJ1-1
CDR3 protein: CASSQMDARTGTFF

V gene: TRBV15
J gene: TRBJ2-5
CDR3 protein: CATSRATGQETQYF

V gene: TRBV7-9
J gene: TRBJ1-1
CDR3 protein: CASSATLALNTEAFF

V gene: TRBV7-2
J gene: TRBJ2-7
CDR3 protein: CARPLAGRYEQYF

V gene: TRBV6-2/TRBV6-3
J gene: TRBJ2-7
CDR3 protein: CASSWPGGVSYEQYF

V gene: TRBV9
J gene: TRBJ2-5
CDR3 protein: CASSTQGGGRETQYF

V gene: TRBV29-1
J gene: TRBJ2-5
CDR3 protein: CSGQSGTSGRVHETQYF

V gene: TRBV6-6
J gene: TRBJ1-2
CDR3 protein: CASSFNGYTF

V gene: TRBV15
J gene: TRBJ1-4
CDR3 protein: CATSRDLRTGNEKLFF

V gene: TRBV10-2
J gene: TRBJ2-2
CDR3 protein: CASSAPGGELFF

V gene: TRBV12-3/TRBV12-4
J gene: TRBJ1-2
CDR3 protein: CASSATGVSNYGYTF

V gene: TRBV11-1
J gene: TRBJ2-2
CDR3 protein: CASSFRSSVPGELFF

V gene: TRBV10-3
J gene: TRBJ2-7
CDR3 protein: CAINGPGGKGEQYF

V gene: TRBV6-5
J gene: TRBJ2-7
CDR3 protein: CASSSAGANEQYF

V gene: TRBV6-1
J gene: TRBJ2-7
CDR3 protein: CASRPKWDRGDEQYF

V gene: TRBV15
J gene: TRBJ2-5
CDR3 protein: CATSTFKRGDPEETQYF

V gene: TRBV10-2
J gene: TRBJ1-2
CDR3 protein: CASSAGTGMGYTF

V gene: TRBV5-1
J gene: TRBJ1-4
CDR3 protein: CASSLAGFPGANEKLFF

V gene: TRBV9
J gene: TRBJ1-2
CDR3 protein: CASSVGGAGQGVSNYGYTF

V gene: TRBV14
J gene: TRBJ2-7
CDR3 protein: CASSQDGRGRQEQYF

V gene: TRBV5-1
J gene: TRBJ1-2
CDR3 protein: CASSLGQGVLIYGYTF

V gene: TRBV11-3
J gene: TRBJ2-7
CDR3 protein: CASSLVAGQLYEQYF

V gene: TRBV5-1
J gene: TRBJ1-6
CDR3 protein: CASSLGDGWGLHF

V gene: TRBV9
J gene: TRBJ2-7
CDR3 protein: CASSRHRDTYEQYF

V gene: TRBV7-9
J gene: TRBJ2-5
CDR3 protein: CASSLVRIQETQYF

V gene: TRBV5-1
J gene: TRBJ2-7
CDR3 protein: CASSSGQGAPYEQYF

V gene: TRBV6-5
J gene: TRBJ1-1
CDR3 protein: CASKSEQGDTEAFF

V gene: TRBV20-1
J gene: TRBJ2-7
CDR3 protein: CSARKDTSYEQYF

V gene: TRBV20-1
J gene: TRBJ1-2
CDR3 protein: CSARGGGAGGMNYGYTF

V gene: TRBV19
J gene: TRBJ1-1
CDR3 protein: CASSTEGGEAFF

V gene: TRBV19
J gene: TRBJ1-2
CDR3 protein: CASGRTGSDGYTF

V gene: TRBV7-9
J gene: TRBJ2-7
CDR3 protein: CASSFGQGNYKQYF

V gene: TRBV19
J gene: TRBJ2-6
CDR3 protein: CGTGFPGANVLTF

V gene: TRBV10-3
J gene: TRBJ1-1
CDR3 protein: CAIRVTGNTEAFF

V gene: TRBV7-8
J gene: TRBJ1-3
CDR3 protein: CASSLVGFGNTIYF

V gene: TRBV29-1
J gene: TRBJ1-2
CDR3 protein: CSVATDVYGYTF

V gene: TRBV15
J gene: TRBJ2-2
CDR3 protein: CATSTSPDTGELFF

V gene: TRBV7-9
J gene: TRBJ1-4
CDR3 protein: CASSRPTSGITNEKLFF

V gene: TRBV7-9
J gene: TRBJ2-5
CDR3 protein: CASSFGGGQETQYF

V gene: TRBV24-1
J gene: TRBJ2-2
CDR3 protein: CATSDSPNLGQGYTGELFF

V gene: TRBV9
J gene: TRBJ1-1
CDR3 protein: CASSVSGTGIVNTEAFF

V gene: TRBV5-1
J gene: TRBJ2-7
CDR3 protein: CASSQGPMNYEQYF

V gene: TRBV6-5
J gene: TRBJ1-2
CDR3 protein: CASSYERYYGYTF

V gene: TRBV25-1
J gene: TRBJ1-4
CDR3 protein: CASSFGGESEKLFF

V gene: TRBV7-3
J gene: TRBJ1-6
CDR3 protein: CASSLGPSNSPLHF

V gene: TRBV29-1
J gene: TRBJ1-5
CDR3 protein: CSFGENSNQPQHF

V gene: TRBV2
J gene: TRBJ2-7
CDR3 protein: CASSFFGYEQYF

V gene: TRBV9
J gene: TRBJ2-6
CDR3 protein: CASSFSGGANVLTF

V gene: TRBV7-2
J gene: TRBJ1-1
CDR3 protein: CASSLAGQAFF

V gene: TRBV11-2
J gene: TRBJ2-7
CDR3 protein: CASSPPGDRTREQYF

V gene: TRBV20-1
J gene: TRBJ2-5
CDR3 protein: CSARDLLAGIQETQYF

V gene: TRBV7-9
J gene: TRBJ2-5
CDR3 protein: CASSQGLADPRALGETQYF

V gene: TRBV7-9
J gene: TRBJ1-3
CDR3 protein: CASSLREGNTIYF